Sequencing of this TCR beta chain was carried out in a study of blood T cells in healthy people across ages. Through a sample-barcoded 5' primer and a J-beta primer mix, a second PCR was run for roughly 6 to 12 cycles. TCRdb re-analysed the 5' RACE reads in MiXCR, keeping a single row per CDR3 protein. The sample has approximately 780,000 distinct CDR3 sequences, 20% to 30% seen once. CDR1 is SGHKS and CDR2 is YYEKEE in the germline V gene (reference sequence). V gave up 2 bases and J gave up 3 bases, with 9 bases separating them. The CDR3 is made up of 13 amino acids. The data were also submitted as part of a second study, on T cells of mothers and their children.

The rearrangement links TRBV5-5 to TRBJ2-7; D possibly corresponds to TRBD1 (5 bases). This receptor was identified in a boy younger than 18 in good health. Sequencing was carried out using blood. The CDR3 reads CASSLNRFYEQYF. The DNA of the CDR3 is TGTGCCAGCAGCTTAAACAGGTTCTACGAGCAGTACTTC.